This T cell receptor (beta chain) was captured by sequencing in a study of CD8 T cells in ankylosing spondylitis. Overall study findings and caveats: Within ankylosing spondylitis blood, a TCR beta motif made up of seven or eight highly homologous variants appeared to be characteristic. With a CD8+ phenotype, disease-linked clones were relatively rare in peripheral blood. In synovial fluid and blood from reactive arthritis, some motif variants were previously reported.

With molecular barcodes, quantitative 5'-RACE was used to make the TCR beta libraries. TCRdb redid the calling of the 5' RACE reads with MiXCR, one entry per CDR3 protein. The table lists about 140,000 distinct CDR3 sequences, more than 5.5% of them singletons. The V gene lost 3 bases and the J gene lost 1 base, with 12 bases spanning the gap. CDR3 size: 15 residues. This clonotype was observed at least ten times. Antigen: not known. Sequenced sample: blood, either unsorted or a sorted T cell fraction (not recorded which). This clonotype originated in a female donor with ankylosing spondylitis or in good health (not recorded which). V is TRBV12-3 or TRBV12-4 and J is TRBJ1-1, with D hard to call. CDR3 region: CASSFAGARNTEAFF. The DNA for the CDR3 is TGTGCCAGCAGTTTTGCGGGCGCACGGAACACTGAAGCTTTCTTT.